This entry concerns a single T cell receptor beta chain. What it recognizes is unknown. These data come from a study of T cells after yellow fever vaccination. From the 5' RACE reads, TCRdb called clonotypes with MiXCR, one entry per CDR3 protein. The sample includes 250,000 to 350,000 distinct CDR3 sequences, roughly 7% of them seen just once. The J segment lost 8 bases and the V segment lost 0 bases, leaving 1 base of the junction unmatched. The V gene's germline CDR1 is SGHRS and CDR2 YFSETQ. CDR3 length equals 12 residues. General study findings and limits: Re-detected after boosting: most primary clones, about 96% of CD4 and 75% to 90% of CD8. Researchers report a weaker secondary response that nonetheless peaked faster, day 5 versus 15.

This sample comprised PBMCs, obtained more than 35 days after the first yellow fever vaccination. The source of this sequence is a man aged 18-30 years who received the YFV17D yellow fever vaccine. The rearrangement links TRBV5-1 to TRBJ1-2; TRBD1 agrees at 7 bases. The chain's CDR3 is CASSLGTGGYTF. CDR3 in DNA: TGCGCCAGCAGCTTGGGGACAGGCGGCTACACCTTC.